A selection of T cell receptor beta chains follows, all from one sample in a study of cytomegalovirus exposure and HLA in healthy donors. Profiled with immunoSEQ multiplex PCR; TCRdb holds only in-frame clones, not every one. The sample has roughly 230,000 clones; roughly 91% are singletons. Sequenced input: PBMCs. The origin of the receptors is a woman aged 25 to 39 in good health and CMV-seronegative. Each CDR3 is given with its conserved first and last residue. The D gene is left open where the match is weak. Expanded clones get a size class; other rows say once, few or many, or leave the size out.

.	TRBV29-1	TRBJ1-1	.	TGCAGCGTTGAAGATATGGATGCAGCTTTCTTT	CSVEDMDAAFF
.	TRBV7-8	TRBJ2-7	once	TGTGCCAGCAGCTTGGACCACAGCTCCTACGAGCAGTACTTC	CASSLDHSSYEQYF
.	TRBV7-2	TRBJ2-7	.	TGTGCCAGCAGGGGTGGAGGGGAGCAGTACTTC	CASRGGGEQYF
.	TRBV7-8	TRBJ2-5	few	TGTGCCAGCAGCCTCATCCAAGAGACCCAGTACTTC	CASSLIQETQYF
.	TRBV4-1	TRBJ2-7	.	TGCGCCAGCAGCCCGGGGGTTAATGCCTACTACGAGCAGTACTTC	CASSPGVNAYYEQYF
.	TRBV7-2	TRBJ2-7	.	TGTGCCAGCAGCCCCCCCGGGCGGGCCACCTACGAGCAGTACTTC	CASSPPGRATYEQYF
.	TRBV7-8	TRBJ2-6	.	TGTGCCAGCAGCCCTAGCGTTCAGCGAGGTGGGGCCAACGTCCTGACTTTC	CASSPSVQRGGANVLTF
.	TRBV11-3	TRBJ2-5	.	TGTGCCAGCAGCTTAGGGGCAGCCGGGGAGACCCAGTACTTC	CASSLGAAGETQYF
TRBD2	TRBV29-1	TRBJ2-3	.	TGCAGCGTTTATTTGGGGCTAGCGGGAGAGCAGTATTTT	CSVYLGLAGEQYF
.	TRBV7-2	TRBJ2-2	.	TGTGCCAGCAGCTTATCAGGGAGTACCGGGGAGCTGTTTTTT	CASSLSGSTGELFF
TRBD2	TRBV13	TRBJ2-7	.	TGTGCCAGCAGCTGGGGACTAGCGGGAAGGAGCTCCTACGAGCAGTACTTC	CASSWGLAGRSSYEQYF
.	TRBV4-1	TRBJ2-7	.	TGCGCCAGCAGCCAAGATTTCGGCAGGTCCTACGAGCAGTACTTC	CASSQDFGRSYEQYF
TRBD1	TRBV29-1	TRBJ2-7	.	TGCAGCGTTGAAGCAGGGGACAGGGGCTACGAGCAGTACTTC	CSVEAGDRGYEQYF
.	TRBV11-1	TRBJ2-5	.	TGTGCCAGCAGCCCCCAGCAGGGCGGCCAAGAGACCCAGTACTTC	CASSPQQGGQETQYF
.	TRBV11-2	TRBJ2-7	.	TGTGCCAGCAGCTCACTCACCACTAGCCCCATCGAGCAGTACTTC	CASSSLTTSPIEQYF
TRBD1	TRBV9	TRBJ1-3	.	TGTGCCAGCAGCGTAGGAGGGACAGGGCATTCCCTTATGGATTTT	CASSVGGTGHSLMDF
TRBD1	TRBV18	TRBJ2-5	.	TGTGCCAGCTCATTCGGACAGGGCCAAGAGACCCAGTACTTC	CASSFGQGQETQYF
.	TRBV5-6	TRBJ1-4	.	TGTGCCAGCAGCCTCGGGGTCCCTGATGAAAAACTGTTTTTT	CASSLGVPDEKLFF
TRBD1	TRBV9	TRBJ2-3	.	TGTGCCTCCAGCCACAGGGGGACAGATACGCAGTATTTT	CASSHRGTDTQYF
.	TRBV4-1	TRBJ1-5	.	TGCGCCAGCAGCCCCATCTTGACCGGCAATCAGCCCCAGCATTTT	CASSPILTGNQPQHF
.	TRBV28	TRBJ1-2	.	TGTGCCAGCAGTATAGCCGGGACACTGTATGGCTACACCTTC	CASSIAGTLYGYTF
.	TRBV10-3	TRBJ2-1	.	TGTGCCATCAGTGTTATGGAAAAAGGGAGTGATGAGCAGTTCTTC	CAISVMEKGSDEQFF
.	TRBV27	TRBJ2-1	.	TGTGCCAGCAGTTTATTCACTGTATCCGATGAGCAGTTCTTC	CASSLFTVSDEQFF
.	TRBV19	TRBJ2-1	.	TGTGCCAGTAGTATAGGAGCGGACAATGAGCAGTTCTTC	CASSIGADNEQFF
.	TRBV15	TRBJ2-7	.	TGTGCCACCAGCCCGAGGGGGAGGGGGACCTACGAGCAGTACTTC	CATSPRGRGTYEQYF
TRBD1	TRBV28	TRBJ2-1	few	TGTGCCAGCGGACAAGGACAGGGAAACAATGAGCAGTTCTTC	CASGQGQGNNEQFF
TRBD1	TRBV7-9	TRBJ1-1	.	TGTGCCAGCAGTCAGGGGGCAGCTGAAGCTTTCTTT	CASSQGAAEAFF
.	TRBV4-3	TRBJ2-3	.	TGCGCCAGCAGCCAGGAGACAGTGACAGATACGCAGTATTTT	CASSQETVTDTQYF
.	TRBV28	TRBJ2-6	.	TGTGCCAGCTCACAGGTCTCTGGGGCCAACGTCCTGACTTTC	CASSQVSGANVLTF
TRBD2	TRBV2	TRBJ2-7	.	TGTGCCAGCAGGGATAATAGCGGGAGCATTAGCATGAAGGGATACGAGCAGTACTTC	CASRDNSGSISMKGYEQYF
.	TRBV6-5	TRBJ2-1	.	TGTGCCAGCAGGCCCCCCGGGACCCACACCAATGAGCAGTTCTTC	CASRPPGTHTNEQFF
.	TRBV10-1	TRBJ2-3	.	TGCGCCAGCAGTGTAGGAGATACGCAGTATTTT	CASSVGDTQYF
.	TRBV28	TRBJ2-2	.	TGTGCCAGCAGTTTCGTGGACCGGAACACCGGGGAGCTGTTTTTT	CASSFVDRNTGELFF
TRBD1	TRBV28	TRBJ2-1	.	TGTGCCAGCAGTTTATGGACAGGGTTGCTAGGCAATGAGCAGTTCTTC	CASSLWTGLLGNEQFF
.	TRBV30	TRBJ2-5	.	TGTGCCTGGACCGTGGGGCAAGAGACCCAGTACTTC	CAWTVGQETQYF
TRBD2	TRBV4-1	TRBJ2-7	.	TGCGCCAGCAGCCCCGCTACTAGCGGGCTTTCCTACGAGCAGTACTTC	CASSPATSGLSYEQYF
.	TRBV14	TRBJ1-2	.	TGTGCCAGCAGCCAGACAAGGACGATATGGGGCTACACCTTC	CASSQTRTIWGYTF
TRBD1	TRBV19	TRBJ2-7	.	TGTGCCAGTAGTGCGACAGGGGGCGTTATTAACGAGCAGTACTTC	CASSATGGVINEQYF
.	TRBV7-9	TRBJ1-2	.	TGTGCCAGCAGCTTAGTGCAGGGGTTGGACGATGGCTACACCTTC	CASSLVQGLDDGYTF